This TCR beta chain was found in a study of T-cell memory formation after mild COVID-19. Study-wide context: Clusters were largely donor specific.

V was clipped by 8 bases and J by 3 bases, with 15 bases between them. The CDR3 totals 14 residues. CDR1 is SGHRS and CDR2 is YFSETQ in the germline V gene. TCRdb reanalysed the 5' RACE reads using MiXCR and keeps one entry per CDR3 protein. The sample records under 650,000 distinct CDR3 sequences, roughly 18% being singletons. As regards this clonotype: Its antigen is as yet unknown.

Study findings and constraints: Nothing showed for sure that second-wave clones peaking on day 37 were SARS-CoV-2 specific. Several responding clones turned up in pre-infection memory, indicating that cross-reactive memory may have taken part. CD4+ contracting clones lay mainly in CM and EM, CD8+ ones in EMRA.

The material sequenced was PBMCs or a T cell subset sorted from them (not recorded which). The rearrangement links TRBV5-1 to TRBJ1-5; a weak D match, TRBD1 (6 bases). The receptor comes from an adult woman who had mild COVID-19 (a few samples of this study predate the infection). Cell type and time point are not known. In DNA form, the CDR3 reads TGCGCCAGACCACTGGACAGCTTCAATCAGCCCCAGCATTTT. Its protein product is CARPLDSFNQPQHF.